This T cell receptor beta chain was recovered during a study of identical twins. Regarding the study as a whole: Abundant cord blood beta clonotypes carried fewer insertions; memory repertoires showed none. Recombination models fit unrelated individuals' TCR alpha sharing but underestimated twins'. Excess sharing by twins proved weaker in beta out-of-frame sequences. Zero-insertion analyses might be partly confounded by invariant T cells like MAIT and iNKT.

On this clonotype itself: What it recognizes is unknown.

Trimming cost V 7 bases and J 10 bases, with 16 bases left between them. The CDR3 extends over 12 amino acids. TCRdb redid the calling of the 5' RACE reads with MiXCR, one entry per CDR3 protein. Found here are 450,000 or so distinct CDR3 sequences, around 14% of them singletons; the top ten hold 0.5% to 0.65%. The same specimen was also included in a second study, on yellow fever vaccine responses in identical twins.

The receptor was derived from a woman aged 18-29 years in good health. Input material: CD4+ T cells sorted from blood. This chain connects TRBV12-3 or TRBV12-4 to TRBJ1-1, with D possibly matching TRBD1 (5 bases). This CDR3 is CASTGGSPVAFF. The DNA for the CDR3 is TGTGCCAGCACCGGGGGGAGCCCCGTAGCTTTCTTT.